Sequencing of this T cell receptor (beta chain) was carried out in a study of shared T cell receptors in the human thymus. This CDR3 has 14 residues. Looked up from germline, CDR1 is MNHEY and CDR2 is SMNVEV (reference sequence). V shed 7 bases, J shed 8 bases, and the junction held 8 bases outside the gene matches. Only in-frame clones appear in the TCRdb table, and some are missing; sequencing was by immunoSEQ multiplex PCR. In the table there are roughly 550,000 clones, about 80% of which are singletons. A further study also used this sample, focusing on human thymus T cells. That investigation notes: The people who donated were healthy Finnish babies having corrective surgery for congenital heart defects. Thymic resections from corrective heart surgery supplied the tissue. Thymic and blood repertoires showed apparently biased V and J gene usage. Related studies found that unrelated individuals share highly overlapping thymic repertoires.

The rearrangement uses TRBV27 and TRBJ2-1, with 10 bases fitting TRBD1. Sequenced: thymocytes. This TCR was recovered from a boy in the first two years of life with a congenital heart defect. CDR3 nucleotides: TGTGCCAGCACCCTGGACAGGGGGACCCATGAGCAGTTCTTC. It specifies CASTLDRGTHEQFF.